These 18 T cell receptor beta chains share one sample of origin, sequenced in a study of control samples from healthy donors and cancer patients. The assay was immunoSEQ multiplex PCR, and TCRdb's table has in-frame clones only and misses some. The sample includes 60,000 to 80,000 clones, roughly 90% of them seen just once. The sequencing input was blood. The receptors were gathered from a woman aged 50 to 65 in good health.

The chain is built from TRBV28 and TRBJ1-2; the match to TRBD1 covers 11 bases. Germline V CDR1 and CDR2: MDHEN, SYDVKM. V trimming: 9 bases; J trimming: 6 bases; junction bases outside the gene matches: 12. The CDR3 totals 15 residues. For the CDR3, the DNA is TGTGCCAGGTTATTGCCGGGACAGGGGGATCATGGCTACACCTTC. This gives the protein CARLLPGQGDHGYTF.

The rearrangement links TRBV6-5 to TRBJ2-1; D is unresolved. Germline CDR1 is MNHEY and CDR2 is SVGAGI. This CDR3 has 15 amino acids. V lost 2 bases, J lost 4 bases, and 12 bases lay in between. The CDR3 coding sequence is TGTGCCAGCAGTTACCGTTCACTGAATTACAATGAGCAGTTCTTC. As protein: CASSYRSLNYNEQFF.

This clone appeared once. The chain employs TRBV6-1 and TRBJ1-1; the D is unclear. Germline CDR1 is MNHNS and CDR2 is SASEGT. CDR3 size: 14 residues. Between the trimmed V and J ends, which lost 1 base and 2 bases, there was a span of 8 bases. CDR3 sequence (DNA): TGTGCCAGCAGTGAAGGGGGAGTCAACACTGAAGCTTTCTTT. This gives the protein CASSEGGVNTEAFF.

The V and J genes are TRBV10-3 and TRBJ2-1; a possible D gene is TRBD1 (6 bases). The V end lost 6 bases, the J end lost 10 bases, and 13 bases lay between the germline ends. The germline CDR1 and CDR2 sequences are ENHRY and SYGVKD. The CDR3 runs 12 residues. The CDR3, as DNA: TGTGCCATCAGGGCAGGGGCGAGGGAGCAGTTCTTC. Residues: CAIRAGAREQFF.

The chain recombines TRBV4-1 with TRBJ2-2, with 7 bases that match TRBD1. J gave up 2 bases and V 4 bases, and 4 bases lay outside the gene matches. The CDR3 runs 15 residues. The V gene's germline CDR1 is MGHRA and CDR2 YSYEKL. The DNA for the CDR3 is TGCGCCAGCAGCCGAGGACAGGCCAACACCGGGGAGCTGTTTTTT. Its protein is CASSRGQANTGELFF.

The chain employs TRBV19 and TRBJ1-6; D not resolved. The CDR3 is 16 residues long. In germline, CDR1 is LNHDA, CDR2 SQIVND (reference sequence). Trimming removed 4 bases from V and 0 bases from J, with 10 bases in between. The CDR3 DNA reads TGTGCCAGTAGTACGACCCGAAGCTCCTATAATTCACCCCTCCACTTT. Encoded protein: CASSTTRSSYNSPLHF. Together with reference TRBV19 and TRBJ1-6, the CDR3 gives the full variable domain: DGGITQSPKYLFRKEGQNVTLSCEQNLNHDAMYWYRQDPGQGLRLIYYSQIVNDFQKGDIAEGYSVSREKKESFPLTVTSAQKNPTAFYLCASSTTRSSYNSPLHFGNGTRLTVT.

The chain uses TRBV5-1 and TRBJ2-1, with 10 bases fitting TRBD2. Looked up from germline, CDR1 is SGHRS and CDR2 is YFSETQ. Germline trimming cut 0 bases from V and 7 bases from J; bases unmatched to any gene: 10. The CDR3 loop spans 17 amino acids. The CDR3: CASSLVLAGDLANEQFF. In DNA, the CDR3 is TGCGCCAGCAGCTTGGTGCTAGCGGGAGATCTCGCGAATGAGCAGTTCTTC.

This clone came up a few times. The CDR3 sequence is CASSPGTTGYTF. The CDR3 DNA sequence: TGTGCCAGCAGCCCCGGGACAACTGGCTACACCTTC. The rearrangement uses TRBV11-2 and TRBJ1-2, with D possibly TRBD1 on 6 matching bases. The CDR3 totals 12 residues. The germline V gene encodes CDR1 SGHAT and CDR2 FQNNGV. V was cut by 5 bases and J by 7 bases, with 11 bases left in between. The full variable domain, rest sourced from reference TRBV11-2 and TRBJ1-2, is EAGVAQSPRYKIIEKRQSVAFWCNPISGHATLYWYQQILGQGPKLLIQFQNNGVVDDSQLPKDRFSAERLKGVDSTLKIQPAKLEDSAVYLCASSPGTTGYTFGSGTRLTVV.

The sample holds one count of this clone. The gene calls are TRBV5-1 and TRBJ1-1; D not resolved. CDR1 SGHRS and CDR2 YFSETQ come from the germline V gene. Trimming took off 0 bases at V and 1 base at J, with 7 bases between the two ends. This CDR3 contains 14 residues. The CDR3 DNA follows: TGCGCCAGCAGCTTGGAAGGGAGGAACACTGAAGCTTTCTTT. Translated, it gives CASSLEGRNTEAFF.

The V gene is TRBV20-1, the J gene TRBJ2-1, with no clear D. Germline CDR1 reads DFQATT; CDR2 reads SNEGSKA (reference sequence). The V and J ends lost 0 bases and 15 bases respectively, with 12 bases between them. This CDR3 has 11 amino acids. The CDR3 bases are TGCAGTGCTAGAGAAGCACCGGTATGGTTCTTC. This gives the protein CSAREAPVWFF.

This clone has a single count. This chain joins TRBV10-2 and TRBJ2-5; D gene ambiguous. The CDR3 spans 15 residues. Germline CDR1 reads WSHSY; CDR2 reads SAAADI. V lost 6 bases and J 3 bases, leaving 17 bases between the germline ends. DNA for the CDR3: TGCGCCAGCAGGGCCTGGGTGGCAGCTGAAGAGACCCAGTACTTC. Its translation: CASRAWVAAEETQYF.

About this clone itself: One end of the junction varies from germline; a read error may be responsible. V and J are TRBV7-7 and TRBJ2-1, with 13 bases identical to TRBD2. The CDR3 has 15 residues. CDR1 and CDR2 (germline): SSHAT, FNYEAQ (reference sequence). The CDR3 is CASSPGLAGASEQFF. The CDR3 DNA sequence: TGTGCTAGCAGCCCCGGACTAGCGGGAGCAAGTGAGCAGTTCTTC.

DNA for the CDR3: TGTGCCAGCAGCCAAGATCAGGAAAGGTGGGATCAGCCCCAGCATTTT. It yields the protein CASSQDQERWDQPQHF. V is TRBV4-2 and J is TRBJ1-5; D not resolved. Per germline, CDR1 LGHNA and CDR2 YNFKEQ. The CDR3 is made up of 16 amino acids. Trimming left V 0 bases short and J 5 bases short, with 14 bases between.

The J gene is TRBJ2-1, the V gene TRBV9; the D is unclear. Per the germline V gene, CDR1 is SGDLS and CDR2 is YYNGEE. There are 17 residues in the CDR3. Trimming removed 3 bases at V and 0 bases at J, with 16 bases between. CDR3 sequence reads: CASSASGNTFSYNEQFF. DNA of the CDR3: TGTGCCAGCAGCGCCTCTGGGAACACCTTCTCCTACAATGAGCAGTTCTTC.

The chain links TRBV30 to TRBJ2-5, with 9 bases matching TRBD1. V gave up 2 bases and J gave up 5 bases; unmatched junction bases: 9. This CDR3 contains 15 residues. Per the germline V gene, CDR1 is GTSNPN and CDR2 is SVGIG (reference sequence). The CDR3 loop reads CAWSPGTGRSETQYF. CDR3 coding DNA: TGTGCCTGGAGTCCAGGGACAGGGAGGTCCGAGACCCAGTACTTC.

The rearrangement uses TRBV10-3 and TRBJ1-2; D unclear. In germline, CDR1 is ENHRY, CDR2 SYGVKD. Trimming took 2 bases from V and 0 from J, leaving 10 bases between them. CDR3 length: 15 residues. The CDR3 nucleotides are TGTGCCATCAGTGAGCCGATAACCGCTAACTATGGCTACACCTTC. Translation: CAISEPITANYGYTF.

The chain carries TRBV7-9 and TRBJ2-7; 13 bases fit TRBD2. Losses at the gene ends were 5 bases for V and 2 bases for J; bases not matched to a gene: 6. The CDR3 has 16 residues. In germline, CDR1 is SEHNR, CDR2 FQNEAQ (reference sequence). CDR3 region: CASSPRTSGSPYEQYF. The CDR3 nucleotides are TGTGCCAGCAGCCCCCGGACTAGCGGGAGCCCCTACGAGCAGTACTTC.

This clone was counted between two and nine times. CDR3 nucleotide sequence: TGTGCCAGCAGCCAAGGTGTGAACACTGAAGCTTTCTTT. Amino acid sequence: CASSQGVNTEAFF. This rearrangement joins TRBV14 to TRBJ1-1; D unclear. CDR1 and CDR2 from the germline V gene are SGHDN and FVKESK. The CDR3 length is 13 residues. The V end was cut by 1 base, the J end by 0 bases, with 3 bases between.